This is a list of T cell receptor beta chains from one sample in a study of long-term antiretroviral therapy in people with HIV. Repertoires were generated with immunoSEQ multiplex PCR, while TCRdb's copy carries only in-frame clones and drops some. The sample carries some 30,000 clones, around 92% recorded once. This material consisted of unsorted PBMCs, taken 7.4 years after starting antiretroviral therapy. These receptors were taken from a man over 45 with HIV. Each CDR3 is given without its conserved first and last residue. Each record gives: V gene, J gene, CDR3 protein.

>TRBV7-2|TRBJ1-2
ASTVDGNYGYT
>TRBV4-2|TRBJ1-2
ASSQDRSGGREYGYT
>TRBV6-1|TRBJ2-7
ASSSRTSPYEQY
>TRBV15|TRBJ2-7
ATSRDSSEQY
>TRBV5-8|TRBJ1-5
ASSLASGNKPQH
>TRBV7-7|TRBJ2-2
ASSLGGLSGELF
>TRBV7-2|TRBJ2-2
ASSPGTFVGTGELF
>TRBV21-1|TRBJ2-3
ASSRLEGPSTDTQY
>TRBV5-1|TRBJ2-3
ASSLAMPDRDTQY
>TRBV5-1|TRBJ2-5
ASSPGLGETQY
>TRBV2|TRBJ2-1
AAGESSYNEQF
>TRBV5-1|TRBJ2-3
ASSPIAGGGADTQY
>TRBV30|TRBJ2-7
AWRAGPTYEQY
>TRBV7-8|TRBJ2-7
ASSLARDRYEQY
>TRBV29-1|TRBJ1-4
SVEDLRQGPEKLF
>TRBV5-1|.
ASSFPGQGRYEQY
>TRBV28|TRBJ2-7
ASMKTGLLEEQY
>TRBV7-9|TRBJ2-7
ASSLLTHYEQY
>TRBV10-1|TRBJ1-6
ASRATRQGNSPLH
>TRBV7-3|TRBJ2-1
ASSPPGLLSSEQF
>TRBV28|TRBJ1-5
ASSLRQINQPQH
>TRBV9|TRBJ1-1
ASSVEGALNTEAF
>TRBV6-5|TRBJ2-3
AREGASGGADTQY
>TRBV6-6|TRBJ2-3
ASNDAGRDTQY
>TRBV5-6|TRBJ1-2
ASSLGQPDPYGYT
>TRBV27|TRBJ2-7
ASSWTGEGREQY
>TRBV11-3|TRBJ2-3
ASSLRLAGGRGDTQY
>TRBV6-1|TRBJ1-2
ASSPQGGYGYT
>TRBV11-2|TRBJ2-3
ASSLSSSRYTDTQY
>TRBV10-3|TRBJ1-2
AISESAGVQGYT
>TRBV11-3|TRBJ2-1
ASSLVGTGRNEQF
>TRBV19|TRBJ2-6
ASSIGAGANVLT
>TRBV29-1|TRBJ1-4
SVLTGDEKLF
>TRBV25-1|TRBJ1-3
ASSMAGSGNTIY
>TRBV6-5|TRBJ1-6
ASSYTQRDNSPLH
>TRBV10-1|TRBJ2-5
ASSAGFGEKETQY
>TRBV9|TRBJ1-1
ASSVGDRGSWAF
>TRBV15|TRBJ1-5
ATSSDHQGWNQPQH
>TRBV6-1|TRBJ2-7
AGGPDFYEQY
>TRBV7-2|TRBJ1-6
ASSPRHGGDSPLH
>TRBV6-5|TRBJ1-2
ASRTGVGTYGYT
>TRBV6-5|TRBJ2-2
ASSLLAGGNTGELF
>TRBV11-2|TRBJ1-1
ASSLDETGGDEAF
>TRBV27|TRBJ1-2
ASSMDRGGPGYT
>TRBV27|TRBJ1-5
ASRSGGAPNQPQH
>TRBV13|TRBJ1-5
ASSFGQGNQPQH
>TRBV15|TRBJ1-2
ATSRDNRAEGYT
>TRBV7-3|TRBJ1-1
ASSPDTTGTEAF
>TRBV27|TRBJ1-5
ASSLAPQGSNQPQH
>TRBV19|TRBJ1-2
ASRPPGAYGYT
>TRBV13|TRBJ1-6
ASIERQGGSYNSPLH
>TRBV7-8|TRBJ2-2
ASSHPGGGTGELF
>TRBV7-2|TRBJ1-3
ASSFQGTGNTIY
>TRBV12-5|TRBJ2-2
ASGFSAGELF
>TRBV7-9|TRBJ1-4
ASGHSFEKLF